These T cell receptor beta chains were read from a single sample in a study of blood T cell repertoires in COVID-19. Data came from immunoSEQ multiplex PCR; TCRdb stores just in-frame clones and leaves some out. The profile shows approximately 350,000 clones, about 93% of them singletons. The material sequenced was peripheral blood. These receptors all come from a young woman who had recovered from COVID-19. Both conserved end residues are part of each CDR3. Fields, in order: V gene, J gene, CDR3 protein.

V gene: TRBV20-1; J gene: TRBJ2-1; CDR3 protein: CSAARGQEQFF
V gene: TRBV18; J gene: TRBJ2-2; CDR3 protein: CASSPSRAGALGGELFF
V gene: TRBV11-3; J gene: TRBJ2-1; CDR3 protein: CASPTARSSYNEQFF
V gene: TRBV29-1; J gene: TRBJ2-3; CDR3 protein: CSVDGQGTDTQYF
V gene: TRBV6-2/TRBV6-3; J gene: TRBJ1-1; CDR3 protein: CASSYRSGTEAFF
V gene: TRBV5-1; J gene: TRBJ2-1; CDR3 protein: CASSFSGTSSYNEQFF
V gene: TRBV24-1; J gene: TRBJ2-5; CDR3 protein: CATSDSLVETQYF
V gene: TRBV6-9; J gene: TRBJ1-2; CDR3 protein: CASSYRRRGQDGYTF
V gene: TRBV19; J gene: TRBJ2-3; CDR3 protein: CASRPGGSTDTQYF
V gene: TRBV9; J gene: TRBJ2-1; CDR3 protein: CASSARGRPYNEQFF
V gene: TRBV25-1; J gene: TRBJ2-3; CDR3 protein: CASSDNQGLNTQYF
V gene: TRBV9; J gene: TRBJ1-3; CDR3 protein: CASSVEGGVENTIYF
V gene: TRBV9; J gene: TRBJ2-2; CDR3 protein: CASSVGTTNTGELFF
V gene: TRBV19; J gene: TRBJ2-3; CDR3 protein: CASSIGHSSDTQYF
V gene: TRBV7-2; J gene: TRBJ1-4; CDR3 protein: CASSSDRAVEKLFF